The next 27 T cell receptor beta chains were all read from a single sample in a study of radiation and T cells in renal cell carcinoma. Time point here: blood 2 weeks post-SBRT. Sample treatment: 15 Gy SBRT to primary tumor, nephrectomy 4 weeks later. Clones were sequenced by immunoSEQ multiplex PCR, and TCRdb holds only the in-frame ones, with some missing. The repertoire includes 150,000 to 180,000 clones, approximately 88% of them detected once, and around 13% sits in the top ten. The sequencing here drew on blood, taken from a patient whose treatment included radiotherapy and nephrectomy. These receptors were taken from a woman aged 45 to 65 with renal cell carcinoma.

This clone was counted between two and nine times. The sample contains more than one DNA sequence encoding this CDR3. The V and J genes are TRBV29-1 and TRBJ1-1; D unclear. CDR3 length: 13 residues. The V end lost 4 bases, the J end lost 0 bases, and 9 bases lay between the germline ends. CDR1 and CDR2 from the germline V gene are SQVTM and ANQGSEA. The CDR3 loop is CSVVRQMNTEAFF. The CDR3 DNA follows: TGCAGCGTTGTTCGGCAGATGAACACTGAAGCTTTCTTT.

The chain uses TRBV30 and TRBJ2-1; TRBD2 aligns across 8 bases. The V segment lost 8 bases and the J segment 6 bases; nucleotides outside the gene matches: 18. This CDR3 is 16 amino acids long. Per the germline V gene, CDR1 is GTSNPN and CDR2 is SVGIG (reference sequence). The CDR3 nucleotides read TGTGCCGGCACGTCGCCCAGCGGGGGCCCACCCAATGAGCAGTTCTTC. Amino acid sequence: CAGTSPSGGPPNEQFF. Full variable domain (remainder filled in from reference TRBV30 and TRBJ2-1): SQTIHQWPATLVQPVGSPLSLECTVEGTSNPNLYWYRQAAGRGLQLLFYSVGIGQISSEVPQNLSASRPQDRQFILSSKKLLLSDSGFYLCAGTSPSGGPPNEQFFGPGTRLTVL.

Points on this clone: This same CDR3 is encoded by further DNA sequences in the sample. The chain combines TRBV7-9 with TRBJ2-7; possibly TRBD2 for D (5 bases). The CDR3 extends over 14 amino acids. Trimming cost V 6 bases and J 1 base, with 13 bases left between them. Germline CDR1 reads SEHNR; CDR2 reads FQNEAQ (reference sequence). CDR3: CASSLAGGSYEQYF. In DNA form, the CDR3 reads TGTGCCAGCAGTTTGGCTGGAGGATCCTACGAGCAGTACTTC.

The chain has TRBV18 and TRBJ2-1; 7 positions match TRBD1. The germline V gene encodes CDR1 KGHSH and CDR2 LQKENI. This CDR3 has 13 amino acids. The V and J ends lost 3 bases and 7 bases, in that order; junction bases with no gene match: 3. CDR3 DNA: TGTGCCAGCTCACCTGACAGGGCGAATGAGCAGTTCTTC. Its protein is CASSPDRANEQFF.

Details on this clone: The junction differs from germline at one of its ends, possibly a read error. This rearrangement joins TRBV7-7 to TRBJ2-2; TRBD2 is a possible D gene (6 bases). The CDR3 has 16 amino acids. In germline, CDR1 is SSHAT, CDR2 FNYEAQ (reference sequence). CDR3 sequence (DNA): TGTGCTAGCAGCTCTTTGTCTAGCGAGAACACCGGGGAGCTGTTTTTT. Amino acid sequence: CASSSLSSENTGELFF.

The chain carries TRBV18 and TRBJ2-5; maybe TRBD1 (5 bases). The germline CDR1 and CDR2 sequences are KGHSH and LQKENI. CDR3 length: 16 amino acids. Trimming pared 1 base from V and 3 bases from J, leaving 15 bases between. In DNA, the CDR3 is TGTGCCAGCTCACCACTTGTGGGGCGGAAAGAAGAGACCCAGTACTTC. Translation gives CASSPLVGRKEETQYF.

The V call is TRBV6-6, the J call TRBJ1-1; TRBD1 agrees at 7 bases. Germline V gene lookup returns CDR1 MNHNY and CDR2 SVGAGI (reference sequence). Trimming removed 7 bases from V and 4 bases from J; junction bases left unmatched: 6. This CDR3 region has 13 residues. The CDR3 reads CASTRDSFTEAFF. CDR3 coding DNA: TGTGCCAGCACCCGGGACAGCTTCACTGAAGCTTTCTTT.

The chain has TRBV2 and TRBJ1-6; 8 positions agree with TRBD1. In germline, CDR1 is SNHLY, CDR2 FYNNEI. V shed 7 bases and J 8 bases; nucleotides not matched to a gene: 4. The length of the CDR3 is 13 residues. The CDR3 sequence: CASKGRGHSPLHF. Here the CDR3 DNA reads TGTGCCAGCAAGGGCAGGGGGCATTCACCCCTCCACTTT.

The J gene is TRBJ2-1, the V gene TRBV7-3; 10 bases line up with TRBD1. The V segment lost 6 bases and the J segment 3 bases; nucleotides outside the gene matches: 5. Germline V gene lookup returns CDR1 SGHTA and CDR2 FQGTGA. CDR3 length: 15 amino acids. In DNA, the CDR3 is TGTGCCAGCAGTGACCGGGACAGGGGCTACAATGAGCAGTTCTTC. This encodes CASSDRDRGYNEQFF.

The rearrangement links TRBV30 to TRBJ1-1, with D perhaps matching TRBD1 (5 bases). This CDR3 is built from 14 residues. Germline CDR1 and CDR2: GTSNPN and SVGIG (reference sequence). Trimming stripped 5 bases from V and 0 bases from J, with 13 bases between. The CDR3 spells CAWGGPIMNTEAFF. CDR3 coding DNA: TGTGCCTGGGGGGGTCCGATCATGAACACTGAAGCTTTCTTT.

The rearrangement joins TRBV7-2 to TRBJ1-5; 7 bases fit TRBD1. Per germline, CDR1 SGHTA and CDR2 FQGNSA. This CDR3 contains 15 residues. The J segment lost 4 bases and the V segment lost 6 bases, leaving 9 bases of the junction unmatched. The CDR3 region is CASRAASGGNQPQHF. In nucleotides, the CDR3 is TGTGCCAGCAGGGCTGCATCAGGGGGGAATCAGCCCCAGCATTTT.

This clone was seen a handful of times. This sequence joins TRBV7-9 and TRBJ1-4; D not certain. Germline loops: CDR1 SEHNR, CDR2 FQNEAQ (reference sequence). Trimming stripped 11 bases from V and 0 bases from J, with 13 bases between. This CDR3 spans 14 amino acids. CDR3 residues: CACPTDATNEKLFF. Written as DNA, the CDR3 is TGTGCCTGCCCAACGGATGCAACTAATGAAAAACTGTTTTTT. Full variable domain (outside the CDR3, taken from reference TRBV7-9 and TRBJ1-4): DTGVSQNPRHKITKRGQNVTFRCDPISEHNRLYWYRQTLGQGPEFLTYFQNEAQLEKSRLLSDRFSAERPKGSFSTLEIQRTEQGDSAMYLCACPTDATNEKLFFGSGTQLSVL.

The chain uses TRBV2 and TRBJ1-1; TRBD1 matches at 9 bases. J was trimmed by 5 bases and V by 6 bases; bases with no gene match: 13. The CDR3 is made up of 16 amino acids. Germline-derived CDR1 and CDR2 are SNHLY and FYNNEI. The CDR3 is CASRTGTGNGKTEAFF. For the CDR3, the DNA is TGTGCCAGCAGGACCGGGACAGGGAATGGGAAGACTGAAGCTTTCTTT.

The rearrangement uses TRBV5-6 and TRBJ2-5; 14 bases agree with TRBD2. CDR1 SGHDT and CDR2 YYEEEE come from the germline V gene. V lost 3 bases to trimming and J lost 7 bases; unmatched junction nucleotides: 5. The CDR3 runs 15 residues. DNA of the CDR3: TGTGCCAGCAGCTCTACCGGGACTAGCGGGGGGACCCAGTACTTC. It specifies CASSSTGTSGGTQYF.

The count of this clone is one. The V gene is TRBV4-1, the J gene TRBJ2-4; TRBD1 matches 8 bases. Trimming removed 0 bases from V and 6 bases from J; junction bases left unmatched: 4. The CDR3 sequence is 15 residues long. Germline loops: CDR1 MGHRA, CDR2 YSYEKL. The CDR3 here is CASSQDLDRVNIQYF. CDR3 in DNA: TGCGCCAGCAGCCAAGATTTGGACAGGGTAAACATTCAGTACTTC.

The chain uses TRBV4-1 and TRBJ2-7; D is perhaps TRBD1 or TRBD2 (5 bases each). CDR1 is MGHRA, CDR2 YSYEKL, per germline. The CDR3 has 16 amino acids. Trimming removed 3 bases from V and 0 bases from J, with 15 bases in between. The DNA of the CDR3 is TGCGCCAGCAGCCAGTCCGGGACGCCGAGCTCCTACGAGCAGTACTTC. This translates into CASSQSGTPSSYEQYF.

V and J are TRBV19 and TRBJ1-2; the D is unclear. In germline, CDR1 is LNHDA, CDR2 SQIVND (reference sequence). This CDR3 is 15 amino acids long. V was shortened by 2 bases and J by 1 base, with 11 bases between the two germline ends. This chain's CDR3 is CASSITAENNYGYTF. As DNA, the CDR3 is TGTGCCAGTAGTATAACTGCCGAAAATAACTATGGCTACACCTTC.

This chain connects TRBV18 to TRBJ1-1; 8 positions match TRBD1. Per the germline V gene, CDR1 is KGHSH and CDR2 is LQKENI. This CDR3 region has 19 residues. V trimming: 0 bases; J trimming: 0 bases; junction bases outside the gene matches: 12. CDR3 region: CASSPPSQGARLVNTEAFF. The CDR3 DNA reads TGTGCCAGCTCACCACCGTCCCAGGGGGCCAGGTTGGTGAACACTGAAGCTTTCTTT.

The chain couples TRBV11-2 to TRBJ1-2; D is uncertain. Germline V lookup: CDR1 SGHAT, CDR2 FQNNGV. The CDR3 is 14 residues long. V lost 2 bases and J 3 bases, leaving 10 bases between the germline ends. Written as DNA, the CDR3 is TGTGCCAGCAGCTTAAGAGGTGAAGACTATGGCTACACCTTC. It codes for CASSLRGEDYGYTF.

A few counts support this clone. V is TRBV7-2 and J is TRBJ1-6; D is undetermined. CDR1 SGHTA and CDR2 FQGNSA come from the germline V gene. This CDR3 is built from 14 residues. Trimming pared 4 bases from V and 9 bases from J, leaving 13 bases between. CDR3 amino acids: CASSSSDSRSPLHF. The CDR3, as DNA: TGTGCCAGCAGCTCATCTGACTCTCGTTCACCCCTCCACTTT.

The chain recombines TRBV11-3 with TRBJ2-1; possibly TRBD2 for D (5 bases). The V end lost 5 bases, the J end lost 8 bases, and 22 bases lay between the germline ends. Germline V gene sequence: CDR1 SGHNT, CDR2 YENEEA. This CDR3 has 16 amino acids. CDR3 sequence: CASSDRGPVRTDEQFF. DNA for the CDR3: TGTGCCAGCAGCGACCGGGGTCCCGTCAGGACTGATGAGCAGTTCTTC.

This chain links TRBV7-2 with TRBJ2-3; 12 nucleotides agree with TRBD2. The junction had 4 bases not matched to a gene; V was cut back by 5 bases and J by 1 base. The CDR3 is 16 residues long. CDR1 and CDR2 from the germline V gene are SGHTA and FQGNSA. The CDR3 sequence: CASSLLAGGGTDTQYF. The CDR3 DNA reads as TGTGCCAGCAGCCTACTAGCGGGGGGAGGCACAGATACGCAGTATTTT.

V and J are TRBV5-1 and TRBJ1-2, with no clear D. There are 14 residues in the CDR3. Germline assignment: CDR1 SGHRS and CDR2 YFSETQ. V was shortened by 0 bases and J by 2 bases, with 8 bases between the two germline ends. The CDR3 sequence: CASSLVVGNYGYTF. CDR3 coding DNA: TGCGCCAGCAGCTTGGTTGTAGGAAACTATGGCTACACCTTC.

The chain carries TRBV7-3 and TRBJ1-2, with D maybe TRBD1 (5 bases). V gave up 1 base and J gave up 5 bases, with 14 bases separating them. There are 15 residues in the CDR3. Germline V gene data show CDR1 as SGHTA and CDR2 as FQGTGA. CDR3 residues: CASSLKAGTEYGYTF. CDR3 coding DNA: TGTGCCAGCAGCTTAAAGGCAGGGACGGAGTATGGCTACACCTTC.

The V call is TRBV15, the J call TRBJ2-5; unclear D gene. This CDR3 is 11 amino acids long. The V gene's germline CDR1 is LNHNV and CDR2 YYDKDF (reference sequence). V was pared by 2 bases and J by 3 bases, with 1 base between. CDR3 bases: TGTGCCACCAGCAGAAAAGAGACCCAGTACTTC. The encoded protein is CATSRKETQYF.

The chain joins TRBV28 to TRBJ1-2, with D tentatively TRBD1 (5 bases). CDR1 is MDHEN, CDR2 SYDVKM, per germline. The CDR3 extends over 16 amino acids. V lost 5 bases and J lost 7, with 23 bases in between. The CDR3 here is CASSTFSGLGIRGYTF. The CDR3 bases are TGTGCCAGCAGTACATTTTCGGGACTGGGTATTCGTGGCTACACCTTC.

The chain is built from TRBV5-1 and TRBJ2-2; D gene ambiguous. The V and J ends lost 2 bases and 3 bases respectively, with 2 bases between them. The CDR3 sequence is 12 residues long. Germline CDR1 SGHRS, CDR2 YFSETQ. CDR3 amino acids: CASSFDTGELFF. The DNA for the CDR3 is TGCGCCAGCAGCTTCGACACCGGGGAGCTGTTTTTT.